Listed here are 29 T cell receptor beta chains from one sample, sequenced in a study of blood T cell repertoires in COVID-19. Using immunoSEQ multiplex PCR, the repertoire was profiled, and TCRdb retains in-frame clones only, with some absent. The sample has 40,000 to 60,000 clones; roughly 83% are singletons. The sample taken for sequencing was peripheral blood. The receptors here all came from a man in his forties or fifties with active COVID-19.

The rearrangement links TRBV7-5 to TRBJ2-7; the table gives TRBD2 as D, unverified against the DNA. TRBV7-5 is noted as a pseudogene. The CDR3 has 15 amino acids. The CDR3 DNA is TGTGTCAGAAGCAGCGCGGGACCTAGCTCCTACGAGCAGTACTTC. Its translation is CVRSSAGPSSYEQYF.

In this sample, this clone turned up once. The J gene is TRBJ2-2, the V gene TRBV5-1, with D tentatively TRBD1 (6 bases). Germline V gene sequence: CDR1 SGHRS, CDR2 YFSETQ. The length of the CDR3 is 16 residues. V was shortened by 4 bases and J by 4 bases, with 17 bases between the two germline ends. CDR3 region: CASSLEGGRGTGELFF. CDR3 nucleotides: TGCGCCAGCAGCCTTGAAGGGGGTCGTGGCACCGGGGAGCTGTTTTTT.

The chain is built from TRBV6-5 and TRBJ1-2; the match to TRBD1 covers 7 bases. The trim removed 5 bases at V and 1 base at J, leaving 7 bases unmatched. The V gene's germline CDR1 is MNHEY and CDR2 SVGAGI. The CDR3 spans 15 residues. The CDR3 here is CASSPDRDLNYGYTF. The DNA of the CDR3 is TGTGCCAGCAGTCCTGACAGGGACCTTAACTATGGCTACACCTTC.

The chain employs TRBV6-4 and TRBJ2-2, with a tentative D call TRBD1 (5 bases). There are 16 residues in the CDR3. V lost 2 bases and J lost 3, with 13 bases in between. Germline CDR1 and CDR2: MRHNA and SNTAGT. Written as DNA, the CDR3 is TGTGCCAGCAGTGACGACTGGGAAGGGGACACCGGGGAGCTGTTTTTT. Its protein is CASSDDWEGDTGELFF.

A few counts support this clone. This CDR3 is CASSLAAANSYEQYF. The CDR3 DNA is TGTGCCAGCAGCTTGGCGGCAGCGAACTCCTACGAGCAGTACTTC. This chain joins TRBV5-4 and TRBJ2-7; the D is unclear. This CDR3 spans 15 amino acids. Looked up from germline, CDR1 is SGHNT and CDR2 is YYREEE (reference sequence). V shed 0 bases and J shed 0 bases, with 10 bases lying between them.

The chain carries TRBV6-5 and TRBJ2-1; the match to TRBD1 covers 9 bases. The CDR3 covers 15 residues. Per the germline V gene, CDR1 is MNHEY and CDR2 is SVGAGI. The V and J ends lost 6 bases and 3 bases, in that order; junction bases with no gene match: 6. The CDR3 loop is CASRRDRVNYNEQFF. Here the CDR3 DNA reads TGTGCCAGCAGGAGGGACAGGGTCAACTACAATGAGCAGTTCTTC.

This clone was seen only once. V gene TRBV7-6 combines with J gene TRBJ2-1; possible D gene TRBD2, 5 bases. The CDR3 runs to 14 residues. Trimming removed 0 bases from V and 7 bases from J, with 10 bases in between. Per germline, CDR1 SGHVS and CDR2 FNYEAQ. CDR3 coding DNA: TGTGCCAGCAGCTTAGCCCTCGGGGTTAATGAGCAGTTCTTC. Protein: CASSLALGVNEQFF.

This chain uses TRBV12-5 with TRBJ1-5; 7 bases align to TRBD1. The CDR3 length is 18 residues. Germline lookup yields CDR1 LGHNT and CDR2 FRNRAP. V lost 0 bases and J lost 4; bases outside the gene matches: 12. The CDR3 DNA follows: TGTGCTAGTGGTTTGGTACTGCTATCGACAGGGCAGAATCAGCCCCAGCATTTT. Translated: CASGLVLLSTGQNQPQHF.

The V and J genes are TRBV3-1 (or the pseudogene TRBV3-2) and TRBJ1-3; D gene unclear. CDR1 is LGHDT and CDR2 is YNNKEL in the germline V gene (reference sequence). The length of the CDR3 is 15 residues. Trimming pared 1 base from V and 6 bases from J, leaving 13 bases between. CDR3 sequence: CASSQVDNLSNTIYF. Written as DNA, the CDR3 is TGTGCCAGCAGCCAAGTCGACAACCTTTCAAACACCATATATTTT.

The chain employs TRBV11-2 and TRBJ1-6; tentative D call: TRBD1 (5 bases). The germline gives CDR1 SGHAT, CDR2 FQNNGV. The CDR3 has 17 amino acids. Trimming left V 4 bases short and J 0 bases short, with 13 bases between. CDR3 sequence (DNA): TGTGCCAGCAGCTCCAGACAGACTGGCTCCTATAATTCACCCCTCCACTTT. This gives the protein CASSSRQTGSYNSPLHF.

CDR3 sequence (DNA): TGTGCCAGCAGCTTAGAGTTGCGGGCCGGTGAAGCTTTCTTT. This sequence encodes CASSLELRAGEAFF. The rearrangement uses TRBV7-2 and TRBJ1-1; D unclear. The V end lost 1 base, the J end lost 7 bases, and 13 bases lay between the germline ends. Germline lookup yields CDR1 SGHTA and CDR2 FQGNSA. This CDR3 is 14 amino acids long.

J is TRBJ1-5 and V is TRBV2, with D possibly being TRBD1 (5 bases). This CDR3 region has 14 residues. Germline CDR1 reads SNHLY; CDR2 reads FYNNEI. The ends were cut back, 2 bases at V and 0 bases at J, with 5 bases in the middle. The CDR3 nucleotides are TGTGCCAGCAGTGAAAGGGGTAGCAATCAGCCCCAGCATTTT. Encoded protein: CASSERGSNQPQHF. The full variable domain, in which reference TRBV2 and TRBJ1-5 provide the parts outside the CDR3, is EPEVTQTPSHQVTQMGQEVILRCVPISNHLYFYWYRQILGQKVEFLVSFYNNEISEKSEIFDDQFSVERPDGSNFTLKIRSTKLEDSAMYFCASSERGSNQPQHFGDGTRLSIL.

This sequence joins TRBV15 and TRBJ1-2, with 10 bases fitting TRBD1. CDR1 and CDR2 (germline): LNHNV, YYDKDF (reference sequence). J was trimmed by 6 bases and V by 2 bases; bases with no gene match: 9. The CDR3 is 16 residues long. The CDR3 spells CATSRTLGDRGNGYTF. The CDR3 coding sequence is TGTGCCACCAGCAGAACCTTAGGGGACAGGGGAAATGGCTACACCTTC.

This clone was counted a single time. V is TRBV4-1 and J is TRBJ1-1; D might be TRBD1 (5 bases). The V end was cut by 0 bases, the J end by 7 bases, with 15 bases between. This CDR3 comprises 15 residues. Germline V gene sequence: CDR1 MGHRA, CDR2 YSYEKL. The CDR3 here is CASSQDWGRIVEAFF. The CDR3 nucleotides are TGCGCCAGCAGCCAAGATTGGGGCCGTATCGTTGAAGCTTTCTTT.

V and J are TRBV9 and TRBJ1-2, with D possibly TRBD1 on 5 matching bases. The CDR3 consists of 15 residues. Trimming cost V 4 bases and J 6 bases, with 19 bases left between them. CDR1 is SGDLS and CDR2 is YYNGEE in the germline V gene. CDR3 residues: CASSSPQELVNGYTF. The CDR3, as DNA: TGTGCCAGCAGCTCTCCACAGGAGTTGGTGAATGGCTACACCTTC.

V usage is TRBV5-6 and J usage is TRBJ2-7; D not resolved. Germline loops: CDR1 SGHDT, CDR2 YYEEEE. The V end was cut by 0 bases, the J end by 5 bases, with 9 bases between. CDR3 size: 13 residues. This CDR3 reads CASSLEDRDEQYF. DNA of the CDR3: TGTGCCAGCAGCTTGGAAGACCGGGACGAGCAGTACTTC.

This clone was counted only a few times. The chain is built from TRBV3-1 (or the pseudogene TRBV3-2) and TRBJ1-2; 7 bases fit TRBD1. CDR1 and CDR2 from the germline V gene are LGHDT and YNNKEL (reference sequence). CDR3 length: 19 residues. The V segment lost 5 bases and the J segment 2 bases; nucleotides outside the gene matches: 20. In nucleotides, the CDR3 is TGTGCCAGCAGCGAAACCCCGGCCAGGGGGATCCATTGGAACTATGGCTACACCTTC. Translation gives CASSETPARGIHWNYGYTF.

The CDR3 sequence: CASSPPSTVTYNEQFF. The DNA for the CDR3 is TGTGCCAGCTCACCACCATCAACAGTAACCTACAATGAGCAGTTCTTC. This chain links TRBV18 with TRBJ2-1; D unclear. Germline assignment: CDR1 KGHSH and CDR2 LQKENI. With 0 bases removed from V and 2 bases from J, the gap between germline ends came to 11 bases. The CDR3 length is 16 residues.

Only a few counts were recorded for this clone. This chain uses TRBV4-1 with TRBJ1-4, with D perhaps TRBD1 (5 bases). V lost 3 bases, J lost 7 bases, and 12 bases lay in between. The germline CDR1 and CDR2 sequences are MGHRA and YSYEKL. The CDR3 totals 14 residues. CDR3 in amino acids: CASSQVGGIEKLFF. CDR3 sequence (DNA): TGCGCCAGCAGCCAGGTGGGGGGAATTGAAAAACTGTTTTTT.

V is TRBV7-9 and J is TRBJ1-1; the D gene is possibly TRBD1 (6 bases). This CDR3 region has 19 residues. The V end was cut by 5 bases, the J end by 0 bases, with 25 bases between. Germline lookup yields CDR1 SEHNR and CDR2 FQNEAQ (reference sequence). The CDR3 DNA sequence: TGTGCCAGCAGCCACCGGAGAATAGGGGGAGAAACGCTGAACACTGAAGCTTTCTTT. As protein: CASSHRRIGGETLNTEAFF.

In its sample, this clone was seen a few times. The CDR3 DNA follows: TGTGCCAGCAGTAATTTTGCAGGGGGAAATCAGCCCCAGCATTTT. It encodes CASSNFAGGNQPQHF. The rearrangement links TRBV6-5 to TRBJ1-5; 7 bases match TRBD1. The germline V gene has CDR1 MNHEY and CDR2 SVGAGI. After removal of 5 bases from V and 4 bases from J, the junction contained 8 bases not matched to a gene. The CDR3 totals 15 residues.

V usage is TRBV29-1 and J usage is TRBJ2-7; D might be TRBD1 (5 bases). Trimming stripped 2 bases from V and 0 bases from J, with 11 bases between. Per the germline V gene, CDR1 is SQVTM and CDR2 is ANQGSEA. The CDR3 loop spans 14 amino acids. The CDR3 loop is CSVETGMSSYEQYF. In DNA form, the CDR3 reads TGCAGCGTTGAAACAGGTATGAGCTCCTACGAGCAGTACTTC.

The chain has TRBV28 and TRBJ2-2; D is uncertain. V was cut by 3 bases and J by 1 base, with 9 bases left in between. The CDR3 runs 15 residues. The germline V gene has CDR1 MDHEN and CDR2 SYDVKM. The chain's CDR3 is CASSLSQENTGELFF. The CDR3 nucleotides read TGTGCCAGCAGTTTGAGTCAGGAGAACACCGGGGAGCTGTTTTTT.

The chain is built from TRBV12-3 or TRBV12-4 and TRBJ2-1; 8 nucleotides match TRBD2. The CDR3 is made up of 12 amino acids. The V gene end was trimmed by 8 bases and the J gene end by 9 bases; junction bases not matched to a gene: 6. This CDR3 is CASYGGVGEQFF. The DNA for the CDR3 is TGTGCCAGCTACGGGGGGGTTGGTGAGCAGTTCTTC.

The table lists this clone with a few counts. The V gene is TRBV19, the J gene TRBJ1-5; no clear D. The germline gives CDR1 LNHDA, CDR2 SQIVND (reference sequence). The CDR3 runs 12 residues. The germline V and J ends were trimmed by 8 bases and 0 bases, with 5 bases remaining between them. The CDR3 spells CASQVSNQPQHF. Here the CDR3 DNA reads TGTGCCAGTCAGGTTAGCAATCAGCCCCAGCATTTT.

This chain's CDR3 is CASSQDKRDGELFF. CDR3 nucleotide sequence: TGTGCCAGCAGCCAAGATAAGAGAGATGGGGAGCTGTTTTTT. V and J are TRBV3-1 (or the pseudogene TRBV3-2) and TRBJ2-2; D ambiguous. Germline assignment: CDR1 LGHDT and CDR2 YNNKEL (reference sequence). The CDR3 loop spans 14 amino acids. Trimming cost V 0 bases and J 8 bases, with 10 bases left between them.

The J gene is TRBJ1-1, the V gene TRBV5-6; 7 positions agree with TRBD1. CDR3 length: 15 residues. V trimming: 2 bases; J trimming: 0 bases; junction bases outside the gene matches: 4. CDR1 is SGHDT and CDR2 is YYEEEE in the germline V gene. CDR3 protein: CASSLPGTVNTEAFF. The CDR3 DNA is TGTGCCAGCAGCTTACCCGGGACAGTGAACACTGAAGCTTTCTTT.

This CDR3 reads CASSPGTGGEAFF. The CDR3 DNA follows: TGCGCCAGCAGCCCCGGGACAGGGGGTGAAGCTTTCTTT. V gene TRBV5-1 combines with J gene TRBJ1-1; 11 nucleotides align to TRBD1. CDR1 and CDR2 (germline): SGHRS, YFSETQ. This CDR3 spans 13 amino acids. The J segment lost 7 bases and the V segment lost 4 bases, leaving 3 bases of the junction unmatched.

J is TRBJ1-5 and V is TRBV23-1, with 10 bases aligning to TRBD1. TRBV23-1 is annotated as an ORF whose role is uncertain. V dropped 8 bases and J dropped 2; count of bases not matched to a gene: 18. The CDR3 has 19 amino acids. CDR3 in DNA: TGCGCCAGCGGTACGGGGGGGACAGGGGACCTCTCGTGCAATCAGCCCCAGCATTTT. The encoded protein is CASGTGGTGDLSCNQPQHF.